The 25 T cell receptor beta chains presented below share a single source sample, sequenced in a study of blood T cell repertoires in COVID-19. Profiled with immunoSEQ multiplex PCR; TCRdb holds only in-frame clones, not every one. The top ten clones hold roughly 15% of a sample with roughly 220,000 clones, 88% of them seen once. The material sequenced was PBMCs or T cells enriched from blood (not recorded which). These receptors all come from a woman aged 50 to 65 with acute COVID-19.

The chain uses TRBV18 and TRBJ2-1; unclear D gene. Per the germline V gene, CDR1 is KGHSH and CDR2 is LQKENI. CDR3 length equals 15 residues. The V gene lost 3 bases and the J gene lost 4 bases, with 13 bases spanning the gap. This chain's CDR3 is CASSPARNNYNEQFF. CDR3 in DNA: TGTGCCAGCTCACCGGCGCGGAACAATTACAATGAGCAGTTCTTC.

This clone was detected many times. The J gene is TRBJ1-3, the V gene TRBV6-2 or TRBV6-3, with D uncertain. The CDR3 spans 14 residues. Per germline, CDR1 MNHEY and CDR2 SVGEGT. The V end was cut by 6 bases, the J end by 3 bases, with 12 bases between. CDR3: CASSRSGIGNTIYF. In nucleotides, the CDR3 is TGTGCCAGCAGCCGTTCGGGGATTGGAAACACCATATATTTT.

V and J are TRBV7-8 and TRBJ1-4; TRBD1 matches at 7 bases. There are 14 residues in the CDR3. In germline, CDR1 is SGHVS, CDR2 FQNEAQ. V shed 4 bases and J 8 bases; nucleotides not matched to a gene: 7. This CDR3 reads CASSSRDSGEKLFF. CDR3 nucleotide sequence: TGTGCCAGCAGCTCCCGGGACAGTGGAGAAAAACTGTTTTTT.

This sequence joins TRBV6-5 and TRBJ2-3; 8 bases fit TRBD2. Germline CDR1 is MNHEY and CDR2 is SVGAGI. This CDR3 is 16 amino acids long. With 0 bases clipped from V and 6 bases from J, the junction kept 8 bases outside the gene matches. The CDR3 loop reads CASSYSGTRPGDTQYF. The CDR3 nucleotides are TGTGCCAGCAGTTACTCGGGGACTAGGCCGGGGGATACGCAGTATTTT.

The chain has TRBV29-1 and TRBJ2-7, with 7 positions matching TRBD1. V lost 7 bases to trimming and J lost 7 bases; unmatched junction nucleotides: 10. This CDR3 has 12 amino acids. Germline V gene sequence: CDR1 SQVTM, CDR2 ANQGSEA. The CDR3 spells CSALTGRQEQYF. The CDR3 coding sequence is TGCAGCGCCCTGACAGGGCGTCAGGAGCAGTACTTC.

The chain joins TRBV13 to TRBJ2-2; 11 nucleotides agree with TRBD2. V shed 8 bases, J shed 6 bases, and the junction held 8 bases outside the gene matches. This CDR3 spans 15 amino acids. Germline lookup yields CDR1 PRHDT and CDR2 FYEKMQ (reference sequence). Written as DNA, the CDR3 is TGTGCCAGCCAAACTAGCGGGAGATATGCCGGGGAGCTGTTTTTT. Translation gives CASQTSGRYAGELFF.

The CDR3 loop is CASSYGGQIGGYTF. The CDR3 coding sequence is TGTGCCAGCAGTTACGGGGGACAGATCGGTGGCTACACCTTC. The V gene is TRBV6-2 or TRBV6-3, the J gene TRBJ1-2; TRBD1 aligns across 7 bases. The CDR3 runs to 14 residues. Per germline, CDR1 MNHEY and CDR2 SVGEGT. With 2 bases clipped from V and 7 bases from J, the junction kept 7 bases outside the gene matches.

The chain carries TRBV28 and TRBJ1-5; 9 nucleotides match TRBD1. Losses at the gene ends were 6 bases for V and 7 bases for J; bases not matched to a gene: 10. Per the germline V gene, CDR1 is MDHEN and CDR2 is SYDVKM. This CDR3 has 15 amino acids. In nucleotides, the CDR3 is TGTGCCAGCAGAAGGGACAGGGAAGGCGTGCAGCCCCAGCATTTT. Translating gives CASRRDREGVQPQHF.

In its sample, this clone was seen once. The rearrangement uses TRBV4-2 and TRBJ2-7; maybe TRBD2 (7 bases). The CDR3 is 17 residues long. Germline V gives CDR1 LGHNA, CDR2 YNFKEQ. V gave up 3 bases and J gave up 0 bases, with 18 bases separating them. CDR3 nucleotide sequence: TGTGCCAGCAGCCAGATCCTCGACAGGACTAGCTCCTACGAGCAGTACTTC. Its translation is CASSQILDRTSSYEQYF.

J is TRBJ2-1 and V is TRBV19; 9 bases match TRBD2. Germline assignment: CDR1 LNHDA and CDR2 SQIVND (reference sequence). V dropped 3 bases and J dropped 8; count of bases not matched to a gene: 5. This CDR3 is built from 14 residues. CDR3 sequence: CASSMATSGYEQFF. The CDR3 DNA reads TGTGCCAGTAGTATGGCAACTAGCGGGTATGAGCAGTTCTTC.

In nucleotides, the CDR3 is TGTGCCAGCAGCAAAGTTGCGGGTGTGCGCAATCAGCCCCAGCATTTT. Its translation is CASSKVAGVRNQPQHF. The J gene is TRBJ1-5, the V gene TRBV21-1. TRBV21-1 is described as a pseudogene. This CDR3 has 16 residues.

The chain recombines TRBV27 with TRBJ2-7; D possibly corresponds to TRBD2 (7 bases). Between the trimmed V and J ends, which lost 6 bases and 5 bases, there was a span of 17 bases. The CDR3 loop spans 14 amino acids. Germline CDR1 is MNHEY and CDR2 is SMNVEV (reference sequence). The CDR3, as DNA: TGTGCCAGCAGCCTAAGGGGGGGTCTGGACGAGCAGTACTTC. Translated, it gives CASSLRGGLDEQYF.

In DNA form, the CDR3 reads TGCAGCGTTGAAAGGCAGGGTTCCTACGAGCAGTACTTC. Its protein product is CSVERQGSYEQYF. The V and J genes are TRBV29-1 and TRBJ2-7, with D maybe TRBD1 (5 bases). Germline loops: CDR1 SQVTM, CDR2 ANQGSEA. The CDR3 contains 13 residues. V dropped 2 bases and J dropped 1 base, with 9 bases sitting between them.

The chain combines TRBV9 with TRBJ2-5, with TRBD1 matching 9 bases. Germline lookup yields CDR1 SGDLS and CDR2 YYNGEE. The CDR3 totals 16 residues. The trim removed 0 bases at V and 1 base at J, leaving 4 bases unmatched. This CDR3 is CASSVATGGSQETQYF. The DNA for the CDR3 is TGTGCCAGCAGCGTAGCGACAGGGGGATCCCAAGAGACCCAGTACTTC.

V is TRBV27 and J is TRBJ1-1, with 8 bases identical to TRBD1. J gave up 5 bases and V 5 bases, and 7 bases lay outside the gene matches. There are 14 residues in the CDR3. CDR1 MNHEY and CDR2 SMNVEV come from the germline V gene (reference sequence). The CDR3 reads CASSHTGGKTEAFF. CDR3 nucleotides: TGTGCCAGCAGTCATACAGGGGGTAAAACTGAAGCTTTCTTT.

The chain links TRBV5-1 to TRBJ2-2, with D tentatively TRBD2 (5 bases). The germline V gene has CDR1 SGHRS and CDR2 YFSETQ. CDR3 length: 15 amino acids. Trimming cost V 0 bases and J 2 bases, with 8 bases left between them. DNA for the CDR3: TGCGCCAGCAGCTTGGCGCGGGTCAACACCGGGGAGCTGTTTTTT. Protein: CASSLARVNTGELFF.

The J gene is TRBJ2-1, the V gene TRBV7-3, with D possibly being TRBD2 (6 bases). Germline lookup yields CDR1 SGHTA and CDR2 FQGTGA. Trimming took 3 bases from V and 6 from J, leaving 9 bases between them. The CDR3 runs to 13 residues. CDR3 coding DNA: TGTGCCAGCAGCTTGGAGGGGCCCAATGAGCAGTTCTTC. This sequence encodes CASSLEGPNEQFF.

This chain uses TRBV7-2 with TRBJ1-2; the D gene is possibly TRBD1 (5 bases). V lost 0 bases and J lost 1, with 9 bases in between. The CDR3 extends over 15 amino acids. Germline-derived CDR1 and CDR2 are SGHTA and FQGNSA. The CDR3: CASSLAGGNNYGYTF. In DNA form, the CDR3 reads TGTGCCAGCAGCTTAGCGGGGGGGAATAACTATGGCTACACCTTC.

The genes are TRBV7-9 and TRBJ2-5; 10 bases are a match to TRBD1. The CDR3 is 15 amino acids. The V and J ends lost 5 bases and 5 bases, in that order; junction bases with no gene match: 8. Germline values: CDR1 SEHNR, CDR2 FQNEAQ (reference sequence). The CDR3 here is CASSVTGGIPETQYF. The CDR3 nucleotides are TGTGCCAGCAGCGTGACAGGGGGCATTCCGGAGACCCAGTACTTC.

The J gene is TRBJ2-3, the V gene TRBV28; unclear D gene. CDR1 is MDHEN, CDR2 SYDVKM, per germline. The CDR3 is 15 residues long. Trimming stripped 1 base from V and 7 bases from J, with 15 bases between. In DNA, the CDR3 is TGTGCCAGCAGTTTATCCCTAGAGCCCCGTAATACGCAGTATTTT. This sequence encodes CASSLSLEPRNTQYF.

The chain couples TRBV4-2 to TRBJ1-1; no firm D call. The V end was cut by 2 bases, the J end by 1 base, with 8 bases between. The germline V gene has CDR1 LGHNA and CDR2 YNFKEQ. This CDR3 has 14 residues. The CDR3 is CASSQLDTNTEAFF. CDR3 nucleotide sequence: TGTGCCAGCAGCCAATTAGACACGAACACTGAAGCTTTCTTT.

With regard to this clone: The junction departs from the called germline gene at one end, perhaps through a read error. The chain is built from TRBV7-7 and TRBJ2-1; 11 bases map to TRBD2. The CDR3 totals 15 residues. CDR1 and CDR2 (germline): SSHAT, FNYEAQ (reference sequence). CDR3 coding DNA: TGTGCTAGCAGCCCACTAGCGGGAGCCTACAATGAGCAGTTCTTC. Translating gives CASSPLAGAYNEQFF.

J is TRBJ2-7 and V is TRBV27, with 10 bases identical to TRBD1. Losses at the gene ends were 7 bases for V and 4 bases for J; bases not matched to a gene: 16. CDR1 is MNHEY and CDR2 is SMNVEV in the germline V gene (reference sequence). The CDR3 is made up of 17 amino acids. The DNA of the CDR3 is TGTGCCAGCACTCTCCGTTGTTTGGGACAGGGGTCTTACGAGCAGTACTTC. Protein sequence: CASTLRCLGQGSYEQYF.

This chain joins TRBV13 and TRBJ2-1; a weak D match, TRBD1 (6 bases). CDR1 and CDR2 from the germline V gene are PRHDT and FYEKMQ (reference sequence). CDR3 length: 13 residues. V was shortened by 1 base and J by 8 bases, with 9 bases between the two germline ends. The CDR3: CASSLDRGYEQFF. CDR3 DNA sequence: TGTGCCAGCAGCTTAGATAGGGGGTATGAGCAGTTCTTC.

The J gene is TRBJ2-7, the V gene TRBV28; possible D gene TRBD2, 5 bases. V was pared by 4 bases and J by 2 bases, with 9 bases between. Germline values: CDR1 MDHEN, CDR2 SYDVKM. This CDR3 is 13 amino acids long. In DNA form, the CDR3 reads TGTGCCAGCAGTTGGAGCGGAACCTACGAGCAGTACTTC. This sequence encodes CASSWSGTYEQYF.